The 5 T cell receptor beta chains given below trace back to one sample, sequenced in a study of T cell repertoires in cytomegalovirus infection. TCRdb recomputed calls from the reads with MiXCR, one row per CDR3 protein. Of about 240,000 distinct CDR3 sequences in the sample, about 7% were seen once. Sample: PBMCs. These receptors came from a human donor in good health (CMV status not recorded). Some clones in this sample may be carry-over from other donors' samples.

This clonotype appeared many times. V is TRBV28 and J is TRBJ2-6; tentatively, D is TRBD1 or TRBD2 (6 bases each). CDR1 is MDHEN, CDR2 SYDVKM, per germline. The CDR3 spans 17 residues. V lost 2 bases, J lost 4 bases, and 15 bases lay in between. CDR3 loop: CASSLIGVGGGANVLTF. Written as DNA, the CDR3 is TGTGCCAGCAGTTTAATTGGGGTAGGGGGGGGGGCCAACGTCCTGACTTTC.

This clonotype showed up many times. The chain carries TRBV27 and TRBJ1-1, with 7 bases that match TRBD1. The V and J ends lost 6 bases and 0 bases, in that order; junction bases with no gene match: 4. Per germline, CDR1 MNHEY and CDR2 SMNVEV (reference sequence). The CDR3 contains 14 residues. The CDR3, as DNA: TGTGCCAGCAGCTCCAGGGGGGTGAACACTGAAGCTTTCTTT. Protein: CASSSRGVNTEAFF.

Many counts were recorded for this clonotype. The rearrangement links TRBV2 to TRBJ2-3; D tentatively fits TRBD1 or TRBD2 (5 bases each). In germline, CDR1 is SNHLY, CDR2 FYNNEI. Trimming shortened V by 5 bases and J by 0 bases, and 12 bases separated the two germline ends. The CDR3 is made up of 15 amino acids. The CDR3 DNA follows: TGTGCCAGCAGTCCCCCGGGGACCAGCACAGATACGCAGTATTTT. Its translation: CASSPPGTSTDTQYF.

This clonotype occurred a few times. This chain joins TRBV20-1 and TRBJ2-7; D is tentatively TRBD1 or TRBD2 (5 bases each). The CDR3 has 10 residues. Germline CDR1 DFQATT, CDR2 SNEGSKA (reference sequence). Deletions cut 5 bases from V and 11 bases from J, with 13 bases between. In DNA form, the CDR3 reads TGCAGTGCTCGGGACCTGCATGAGTACTTC. Its translation: CSARDLHEYF.

Many counts were recorded for this clonotype. This rearrangement joins TRBV7-6 to TRBJ2-5; 7 bases agree with TRBD2. This CDR3 comprises 13 residues. CDR1 is SGHVS, CDR2 FNYEAQ, per germline. V was pared by 4 bases and J by 2 bases, with 1 base of the junction left unmatched. For the CDR3, the DNA is TGTGCCAGCAGCTCTAGCGGTCAAGAGACCCAGTACTTC. Translation gives CASSSSGQETQYF.